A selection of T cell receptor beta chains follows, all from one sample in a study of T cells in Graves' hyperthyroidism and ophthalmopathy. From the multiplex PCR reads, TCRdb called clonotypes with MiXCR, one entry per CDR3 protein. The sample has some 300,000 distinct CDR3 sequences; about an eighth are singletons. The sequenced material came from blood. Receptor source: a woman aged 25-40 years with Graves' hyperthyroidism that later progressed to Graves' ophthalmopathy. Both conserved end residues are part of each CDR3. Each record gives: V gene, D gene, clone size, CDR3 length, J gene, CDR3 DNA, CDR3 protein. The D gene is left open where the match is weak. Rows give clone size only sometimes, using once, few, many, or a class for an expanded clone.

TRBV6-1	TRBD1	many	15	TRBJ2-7	TGTGCCAGCAGTTCTGGGACAGGGGTTTCCTACGAGCAGTACTTC	CASSSGTGVSYEQYF
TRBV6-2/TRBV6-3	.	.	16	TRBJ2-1	TGTGCCAGCAAAAGGAGGGACACCAGACACTACAATGGGCAGTTCTTC	CASKRRDTRHYNGQFF
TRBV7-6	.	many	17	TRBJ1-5	TGTGCCAGCAGCTTAAGTGCTGAAAGAGATAGCCATCAGCCCCAGCATTTT	CASSLSAERDSHQPQHF
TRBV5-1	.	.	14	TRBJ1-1	TGCGCCAGCAGCTTGGACGGGGCCTACATTGAAGCTTTCTTT	CASSLDGAYIEAFF
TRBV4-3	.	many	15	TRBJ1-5	TGCGCCAGCAGCCCCTTTCGGGGGGGGAATCAGCCCCAGCATTTT	CASSPFRGGNQPQHF
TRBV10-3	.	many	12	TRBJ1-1	TGTGCCATCAGTGCGAGGACAGATGAAGCTTTCTTT	CAISARTDEAFF
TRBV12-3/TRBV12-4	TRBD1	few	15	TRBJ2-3	TGTGCCAGCAGTTTAGGGACAGGGCCTACAGATACGCAGTATTTT	CASSLGTGPTDTQYF
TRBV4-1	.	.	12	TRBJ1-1	TGCGCCAGCAGCCACGATAACACTGAAGCTTTCTTT	CASSHDNTEAFF
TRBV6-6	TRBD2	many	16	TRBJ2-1	TGTGCCAGCAGTTACCGAATAGCGGGGGGATACAATGAGCAGTTCTTC	CASSYRIAGGYNEQFF
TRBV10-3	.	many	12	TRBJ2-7	TGTGCCATCGCACTAACGGACTACGAGCAGTACTTC	CAIALTDYEQYF
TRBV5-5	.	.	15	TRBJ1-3	TGTGCCAGCAGCTTCAGTTTTAGCTCTGGAAACACCATATATTTT	CASSFSFSSGNTIYF
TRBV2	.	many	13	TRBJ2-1	TGTGCCAGCAGGGGACTCGCCGGGGATGAGCAGTTCTTC	CASRGLAGDEQFF
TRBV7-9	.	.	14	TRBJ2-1	TGTGCCAGCAGCTCCGAGATTACAGACGGGGAGCAGTTCTTC	CASSSEITDGEQFF
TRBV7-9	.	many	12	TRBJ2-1	TGTGCCAGCAGCGAGAGGGACAATGAGCAGTTCTTC	CASSERDNEQFF
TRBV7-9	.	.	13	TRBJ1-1	TGTGCCAGCAGAATAGGAGGCGGGACGATGGCTTTCTTT	CASRIGGGTMAFF
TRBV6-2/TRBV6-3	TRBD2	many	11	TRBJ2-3	TGTGCCGTCGGCGGGAGCAATACGCAGTATTTT	CAVGGSNTQYF
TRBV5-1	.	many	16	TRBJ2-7	TGCGCCAGCAGCCCTACCCCGGGGACCGAGACCTACGAGCAGTACTTC	CASSPTPGTETYEQYF
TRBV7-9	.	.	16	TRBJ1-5	TGTGCCAGCAGCGGAACCGGGACATCTAGCAATCAGCCCCAGCATTTT	CASSGTGTSSNQPQHF
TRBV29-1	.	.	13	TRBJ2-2	TGCAGCGTTGTACCGAAAAACACCGGGGAGCTGTTTTTT	CSVVPKNTGELFF
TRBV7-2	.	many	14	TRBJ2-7	TGTGCCAGCAGCCGACAGCCCAGCTCCTACGAGCAGTACTTC	CASSRQPSSYEQYF
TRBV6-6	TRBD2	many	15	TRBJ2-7	TGTGCCAGCAGTTACCGGGGCGGGAGCTCCTACGAGCAGTACTTC	CASSYRGGSSYEQYF
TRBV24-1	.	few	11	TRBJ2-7	TGTGCCACCTCAAAGGGATACGAGCAGTACTTC	CATSKGYEQYF
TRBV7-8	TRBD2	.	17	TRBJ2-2	TGTGTCAGCAGCTTACGGGGGGGCGGAGGCGGGACCGGGGAGCTGTTTTTT	CVSSLRGGGGGTGELFF
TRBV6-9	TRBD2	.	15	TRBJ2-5	TGTGCCAGCAGCTACTTGACTAGCGGGAGAGAGACCCAGTACTTC	CASSYLTSGRETQYF
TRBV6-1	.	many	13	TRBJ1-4	TGTGCCAGCAGCTCGATACCTAATGAAAAACTGTTTTTT	CASSSIPNEKLFF
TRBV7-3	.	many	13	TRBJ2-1	TGTGCCAGCAGCTTCCCCCCCAACGGTGAGCAGTTCTTC	CASSFPPNGEQFF
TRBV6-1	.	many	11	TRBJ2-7	TGTGCCAGCAGGTCCACCTACGAGCAGTACTTC	CASRSTYEQYF
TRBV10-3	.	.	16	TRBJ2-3	TGTGCCATCAGTGGGGACGGGACTCTTCTCACAGATACGCAGTATTTT	CAISGDGTLLTDTQYF
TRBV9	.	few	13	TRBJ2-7	TGTGCCAGCAGCGTAGGATTAGGGACCGAGCAGTACTTC	CASSVGLGTEQYF
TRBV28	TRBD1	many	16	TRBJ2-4	TGTGCCAGCAGTTTACCCAGGGGGCTCCAGGAAAACATTCAGTACTTC	CASSLPRGLQENIQYF
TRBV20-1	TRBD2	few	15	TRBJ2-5	TGCAGTGCACGGACTAGCGGGGGGGCCGGTGAGACCCAGTACTTC	CSARTSGGAGETQYF
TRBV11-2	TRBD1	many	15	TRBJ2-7	TGTGCCAGCAGCTTACTCGGACAGGCCTCGTACGAGCAGTACTTC	CASSLLGQASYEQYF
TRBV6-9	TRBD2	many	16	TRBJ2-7	TGTGCCAGCAGTTATTCGAAGAGGACTAGCGGGAGGAAGCAGTACTTC	CASSYSKRTSGRKQYF
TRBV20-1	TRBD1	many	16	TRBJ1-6	TGCAGTGCTCGTACAGGGGGTGGAGGGTATAATTCACCCCTCCACTTT	CSARTGGGGYNSPLHF
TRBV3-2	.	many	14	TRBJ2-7	TGTGCCAGCAGCCGAAAGGAGTCCTCCTACGAGCAGTACTTC	CASSRKESSYEQYF
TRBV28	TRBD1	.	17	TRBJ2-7	TGTGCCAGCAGTCTTAACCGGGACAGGGAGAGCTCCTACGAGCAGTACTTC	CASSLNRDRESSYEQYF
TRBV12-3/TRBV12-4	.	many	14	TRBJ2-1	TGTGCCAGCACACGGGGGAGCTCCTACAATGAGCAGTTCTTC	CASTRGSSYNEQFF
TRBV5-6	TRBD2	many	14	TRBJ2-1	TGTGCCAGCAGGGGACTAGCCGGAGGCGATGAGCAGTTCTTC	CASRGLAGGDEQFF
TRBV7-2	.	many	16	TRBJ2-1	TGTGCCAGCAGCCCCCGGTCTGGCGGGATCTACAATGAGCAGTTCTTC	CASSPRSGGIYNEQFF
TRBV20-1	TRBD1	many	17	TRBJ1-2	TGCAGTGCTAGAGCGGGCCTTGGGGGGACAGGCCGTTATGGCTACACCTTC	CSARAGLGGTGRYGYTF
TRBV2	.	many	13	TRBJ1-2	TGTGCCAGCAGTGAATCGGTTTCTTATGGCTACACCTTC	CASSESVSYGYTF
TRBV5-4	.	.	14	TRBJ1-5	TGTGCCAGCAGCTACGCGGGGATTGGGCAGCCCCAGCATTTT	CASSYAGIGQPQHF
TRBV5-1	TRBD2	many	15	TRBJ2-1	TGCGCCAGCAGCTGGAGCGGGGACCTTTACAATGAGCAGTTCTTC	CASSWSGDLYNEQFF
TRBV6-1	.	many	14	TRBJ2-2	TGTGCCACTCTGAGGACAGTGAACACCGGGGAGCTGTTTTTT	CATLRTVNTGELFF